This TCR beta chain was captured in a study of blood T cell repertoires in COVID-19. Study details: Spain, Italy and the United States supplied samples that represented acute and convalescent COVID-19.

CDR1 is SGHNT and CDR2 is YYREEE in the germline V gene (reference sequence). V was cut by 3 bases and J by 2 bases, with 12 bases left in between. The CDR3 length is 14 residues. Original handling: Amplification of reference gene primers was used by the study to estimate nucleated cell counts. Profiling relied on immunoSEQ multiplex PCR, and the TCRdb table lists in-frame clones only, not all of them. The D gene and trimming were derived from the DNA, and the V and J assignments and clone size from that table. This sample has roughly 69,000 clones; 80% to 90% occur once, and the top ten carry 6% to 7%.

This TCR was recovered from a man aged 50-59 years with active COVID-19. This chain joins TRBV5-4 and TRBJ2-7, with a possible D match to TRBD1 (6 bases). Source material: peripheral blood. This CDR3 reads CASSSLTGTYEQYF. In nucleotides, the CDR3 is TGTGCCAGCAGCTCCCTTACAGGGACCTACGAGCAGTACTTC.